This record looks at one TCR beta chain sequence and its context. The CDR3 sequence is 13 residues long. After removal of 4 bases from V and 1 base from J, the junction contained 1 base not matched to a gene. From germline, CDR1 is SGHVS and CDR2 FNYEAQ. This entry comes from a study of beta chain features in type 1 diabetes. Expressed TCRB transcripts got sequenced, as all isolated RNA was reverse transcribed. Measured with immunoSEQ multiplex PCR; TCRdb has only the in-frame clones, and not every one. The sample shows over 120,000 clones, about a tenth of them seen only once. What was sequenced was central memory CD4+ T cells from blood. This TCR derives from a man aged 18 to 30 in good health. The J gene is TRBJ2-7, the V gene TRBV7-6; the match to TRBD1 covers 7 bases. The CDR3 loop is CASSSTGSYEQYF. For the CDR3, the DNA is TGTGCCAGCAGCTCGACAGGGTCCTACGAGCAGTACTTC.